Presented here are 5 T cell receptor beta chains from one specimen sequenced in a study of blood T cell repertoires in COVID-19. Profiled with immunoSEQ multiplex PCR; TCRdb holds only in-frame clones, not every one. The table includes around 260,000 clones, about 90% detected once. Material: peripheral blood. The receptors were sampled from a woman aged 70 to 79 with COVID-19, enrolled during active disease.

This CDR3 reads CASRPGGSVSYEQYF. The CDR3 nucleotides read TGTGCCAGCAGGCCAGGGGGGTCGGTGTCCTACGAGCAGTACTTC. The chain recombines TRBV28 with TRBJ2-7, with D tentatively TRBD1 (7 bases). This CDR3 region has 15 residues. The V end was cut by 6 bases, the J end by 1 base, with 16 bases between. In germline, CDR1 is MDHEN, CDR2 SYDVKM.

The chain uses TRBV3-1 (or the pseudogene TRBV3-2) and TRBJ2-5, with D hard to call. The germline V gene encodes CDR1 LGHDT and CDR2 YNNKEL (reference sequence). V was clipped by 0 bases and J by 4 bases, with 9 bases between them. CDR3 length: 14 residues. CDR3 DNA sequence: TGTGCCAGCAGCCAAGAGCGGAGTGGAGAGACCCAGTACTTC. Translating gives CASSQERSGETQYF.

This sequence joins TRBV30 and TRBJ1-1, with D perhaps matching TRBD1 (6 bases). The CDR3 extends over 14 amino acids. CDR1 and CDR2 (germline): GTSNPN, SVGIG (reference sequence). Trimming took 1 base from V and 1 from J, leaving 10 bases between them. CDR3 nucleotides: TGTGCCTGGAGTGGTCCGGGACAGAACACTGAAGCTTTCTTT. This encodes CAWSGPGQNTEAFF. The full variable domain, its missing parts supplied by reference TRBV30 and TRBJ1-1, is SQTIHQWPATLVQPVGSPLSLECTVEGTSNPNLYWYRQAAGRGLQLLFYSVGIGQISSEVPQNLSASRPQDRQFILSSKKLLLSDSGFYLCAWSGPGQNTEAFFGQGTRLTVV.

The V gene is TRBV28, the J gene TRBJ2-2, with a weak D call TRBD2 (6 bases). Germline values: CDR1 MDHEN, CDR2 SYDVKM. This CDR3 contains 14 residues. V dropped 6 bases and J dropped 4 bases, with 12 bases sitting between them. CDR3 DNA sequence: TGTGCCAGCAGCCAAAAACTAGCCACCGGGGAGCTGTTTTTT. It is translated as CASSQKLATGELFF.

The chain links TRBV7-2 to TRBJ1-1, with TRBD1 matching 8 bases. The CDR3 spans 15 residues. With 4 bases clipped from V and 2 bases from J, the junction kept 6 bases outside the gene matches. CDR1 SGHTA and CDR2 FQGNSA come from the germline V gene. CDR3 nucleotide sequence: TGTGCCAGCAGCTCAAGGACAGGGCAAAACACTGAAGCTTTCTTT. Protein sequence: CASSSRTGQNTEAFF.